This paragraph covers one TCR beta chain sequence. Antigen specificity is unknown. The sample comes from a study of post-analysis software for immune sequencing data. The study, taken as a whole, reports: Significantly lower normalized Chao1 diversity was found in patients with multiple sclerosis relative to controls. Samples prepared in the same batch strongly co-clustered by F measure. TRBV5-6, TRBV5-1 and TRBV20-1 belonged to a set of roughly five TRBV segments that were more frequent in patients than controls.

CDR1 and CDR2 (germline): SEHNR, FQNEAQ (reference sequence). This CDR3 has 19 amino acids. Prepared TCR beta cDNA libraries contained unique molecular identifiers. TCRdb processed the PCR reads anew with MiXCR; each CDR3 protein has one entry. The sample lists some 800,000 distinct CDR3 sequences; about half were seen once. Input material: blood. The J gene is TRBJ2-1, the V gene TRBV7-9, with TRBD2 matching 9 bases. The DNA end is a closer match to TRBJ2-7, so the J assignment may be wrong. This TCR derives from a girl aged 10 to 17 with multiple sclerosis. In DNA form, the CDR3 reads TGTGCCAGCAGCTTATCGGGACTAGCAGGAGGGCCCTCCTACAATGAGCAGTACTTC. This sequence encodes CASSLSGLAGGPSYNEQYF.